One sample yielded the 29 T cell receptor beta chains listed below, sequenced in a study of glioma-infiltrating T cells after dendritic cell vaccination (dated by TCRdb to the mid-2010s). To prepare the library, the immunoSEQ multiplex PCR assay was applied. Not all clones reach the TCRdb copy of this immuneACCESS table, which keeps in-frame sequences only. Checked studies attribute under half of the gap to unresolved V genes and leave the rest unexplained. The table for this sample lists tens of thousands of clones; approximately 80% of them were counted only once. The top ten clones comprise under 8% of the sample. Sequenced material: blood, taken before dendritic cell vaccination. The receptors were sampled from a human donor with glioblastoma.

The chain is built from TRBV14 and TRBJ2-7; 13 nucleotides agree with TRBD2. V gave up 3 bases and J gave up 0 bases; unmatched junction bases: 8. The CDR3 totals 18 residues. The germline V gene has CDR1 SGHDN and CDR2 FVKESK. As DNA, the CDR3 is TGTGCCAGCAGCCATGGAACTAGCGGGGGGGTGAGCTCCTACGAGCAGTACTTC. Protein: CASSHGTSGGVSSYEQYF.

The CDR3 loop reads CASSVGTSGGAPGWNTQYF. The CDR3 DNA reads as TGTGCCAGCAGCGTAGGGACTAGCGGGGGGGCCCCGGGTTGGAATACGCAGTATTTT. The genes are TRBV9 and TRBJ2-3; the match to TRBD2 covers 15 bases. CDR1 is SGDLS, CDR2 YYNGEE, per germline. V was clipped by 0 bases and J by 7 bases; unmatched bases: 12. This CDR3 is 19 amino acids long.

This clone was found a few times. The gene calls are TRBV6-6 and TRBJ1-1, with D maybe TRBD1 (6 bases). Per germline, CDR1 MNHNY and CDR2 SVGAGI (reference sequence). The germline V and J ends were trimmed by 5 bases and 3 bases, with 13 bases remaining between them. This CDR3 region has 14 residues. CDR3 region: CASSQQGSHTEAFF. DNA for the CDR3: TGTGCCAGCAGTCAGCAGGGGTCACACACTGAAGCTTTCTTT.

The rearrangement joins TRBV4-2 to TRBJ1-4; 11 bases line up with TRBD1. Germline V gene data show CDR1 as LGHNA and CDR2 as YNFKEQ. V was clipped by 0 bases and J by 6 bases; unmatched bases: 6. The CDR3 sequence is 17 residues long. The CDR3 reads CASSQDRDRGVDEKLFF. DNA for the CDR3: TGTGCCAGCAGCCAAGACCGGGACAGGGGGGTGGATGAAAAACTGTTTTTT.

The CDR3 nucleotides read TGTGCCAGCAGCTTGGTCGGAGAGGCCAACACTGAAGCTTTCTTT. Translation: CASSLVGEANTEAFF. This chain joins TRBV5-6 and TRBJ1-1; the D is unclear. Germline V gives CDR1 SGHDT, CDR2 YYEEEE. V was pared by 0 bases and J by 2 bases, with 11 bases between. The CDR3 covers 15 residues.

This chain connects TRBV19 to TRBJ2-3, with TRBD2 as a possible D gene (6 bases). Trimming pared 4 bases from V and 2 bases from J, leaving 13 bases between. The CDR3 loop spans 15 amino acids. Germline loops: CDR1 LNHDA, CDR2 SQIVND (reference sequence). CDR3: CASSNRDLITDTQYF. CDR3 DNA sequence: TGTGCCAGTAGTAACCGGGACTTAATCACAGATACGCAGTATTTT.

V gene TRBV30 combines with J gene TRBJ2-2, with TRBD1 matching 7 bases. There are 15 residues in the CDR3. Per germline, CDR1 GTSNPN and CDR2 SVGIG (reference sequence). V dropped 5 bases and J dropped 4; count of bases not matched to a gene: 10. This CDR3 reads CAWSRTRQGTGELFF. Here the CDR3 DNA reads TGTGCCTGGTCCCGAACTCGACAGGGCACCGGGGAGCTGTTTTTT.

The chain is built from TRBV19 and TRBJ2-5; 8 bases map to TRBD1. The J call may be in error: the DNA end matches TRBJ2-7 better. The CDR3 loop spans 14 amino acids. Germline CDR1 reads LNHDA; CDR2 reads SQIVND (reference sequence). The CDR3 DNA follows: TGTGCCAGTAGTCAGGACAGGGAATCCTACGAGCAGTACTTC. It is translated as CASSQDRESYEQYF.

This rearrangement joins TRBV2 to TRBJ1-3; D perhaps matches TRBD1 (6 bases). This CDR3 region has 14 residues. V was shortened by 3 bases and J by 4 bases, with 10 bases between the two germline ends. Germline V gives CDR1 SNHLY, CDR2 FYNNEI. The CDR3 loop reads CASSDQGKGNTIYF. The CDR3 bases are TGTGCCAGCAGTGACCAGGGGAAAGGAAACACCATATATTTT.

The V and J genes are TRBV7-2 and TRBJ1-2; possibly TRBD1 for D (5 bases). Trimming removed 4 bases at V and 10 bases at J, with 25 bases between. The CDR3 consists of 16 residues. Germline CDR1 is SGHTA and CDR2 is FQGNSA. The CDR3 protein is CASSSQNGGSERPYTF. In nucleotides, the CDR3 is TGTGCCAGCAGCTCACAGAACGGGGGATCCGAACGACCCTACACCTTC.

CDR3 bases: TGTGCCAGCAAATTGACAGGGGTGAACACTGAAGCTTTCTTT. Encoded protein: CASKLTGVNTEAFF. The chain links TRBV6-6 to TRBJ1-1; 8 nucleotides line up with TRBD1. J lost 0 bases, V lost 7 bases, and 4 bases had no gene match. This CDR3 spans 14 amino acids. The germline V gene encodes CDR1 MNHNY and CDR2 SVGAGI (reference sequence).

This chain links TRBV2 with TRBJ1-2; D not certain. Germline-derived CDR1 and CDR2 are SNHLY and FYNNEI. The CDR3 is 13 residues long. The V end was cut by 4 bases, the J end by 3 bases, with 9 bases between. CDR3 nucleotides: TGTGCCAGCAGTGTAACAGAAGACTATGGCTACACCTTC. Protein sequence: CASSVTEDYGYTF.

The chain joins TRBV7-6 to TRBJ2-7, with 9 bases fitting TRBD1. With V trimmed by 5 bases and J by 2 bases, 10 bases remained unmatched. The CDR3 length is 16 residues. The germline CDR1 and CDR2 sequences are SGHVS and FNYEAQ. The CDR3 protein is CASSRGSGTGTYEQYF. The CDR3 DNA reads as TGTGCCAGCAGCAGGGGGTCCGGGACAGGGACCTACGAGCAGTACTTC.

V and J are TRBV4-1 and TRBJ1-1; D may be TRBD1 (5 bases). Trimming took off 0 bases at V and 7 bases at J, with 12 bases between the two ends. Germline loops: CDR1 MGHRA, CDR2 YSYEKL. This CDR3 comprises 14 residues. The CDR3 DNA follows: TGCGCCAGCAGCCAAGAGGAAGGGGTGATTGAAGCTTTCTTT. Residues: CASSQEEGVIEAFF.

This clone was observed a handful of times. CDR3 coding DNA: TGTGCCAGTAGTATAAATCAGGGCAATGAGCAGTTCTTC. It encodes CASSINQGNEQFF. This chain links TRBV19 with TRBJ2-1; a possible D gene is TRBD1 (5 bases). Germline V CDR1 and CDR2: LNHDA, SQIVND (reference sequence). The CDR3 loop spans 13 amino acids. Trimming left V 2 bases short and J 6 bases short, with 8 bases between. The complete variable domain, with remaining parts taken from reference TRBV19 and TRBJ2-1, reads DGGITQSPKYLFRKEGQNVTLSCEQNLNHDAMYWYRQDPGQGLRLIYYSQIVNDFQKGDIAEGYSVSREKKESFPLTVTSAQKNPTAFYLCASSINQGNEQFFGPGTRLTVL.

This sequence joins TRBV7-6 and TRBJ1-4; the match to TRBD1 covers 8 bases. Trimming at V came to 8 bases and at J to 8 bases, leaving 10 bases not matched to a gene. The CDR3 spans 14 residues. Germline lookup yields CDR1 SGHVS and CDR2 FNYEAQ. In nucleotides, the CDR3 is TGTGCCAGCTCGCAGGGGGCGGTAGGGGAAAAACTGTTTTTT. It encodes CASSQGAVGEKLFF.

This sequence joins TRBV4-3 and TRBJ2-3, with TRBD1 matching over 7 bases. This CDR3 region has 14 residues. Trimming at V came to 4 bases and at J to 4 bases, leaving 5 bases not matched to a gene. Germline CDR1 and CDR2: LGHNA and YSLEER. CDR3 DNA sequence: TGCGCCAGCAGCCCGTGGACAGGATCAGATACGCAGTATTTT. Translating it yields CASSPWTGSDTQYF.

The rearrangement links TRBV11-3 to TRBJ2-1, with 8 positions matching TRBD2. The CDR3 spans 13 residues. V was pared by 8 bases and J by 5 bases, with 5 bases of the junction left unmatched. Germline V lookup: CDR1 SGHNT, CDR2 YENEEA. CDR3 DNA: TGTGCCAGCCTCGGCGGGGGGAACAATGAGCAGTTCTTC. This encodes CASLGGGNNEQFF.

The V and J genes are TRBV2 and TRBJ2-2; D perhaps matches TRBD2 (5 bases). Deletions cut 1 base from V and 6 bases from J, with 9 bases between. Germline loops: CDR1 SNHLY, CDR2 FYNNEI. The CDR3 is 14 amino acids. This CDR3 reads CASSEDPSSGELFF. In DNA form, the CDR3 reads TGTGCCAGCAGTGAAGACCCTAGCTCCGGGGAGCTGTTTTTT.

This chain connects TRBV7-2 to TRBJ2-2; 9 nucleotides agree with TRBD2. Germline loops: CDR1 SGHTA, CDR2 FQGNSA. The V segment lost 1 base and the J segment 6 bases; nucleotides outside the gene matches: 6. This CDR3 is built from 16 residues. This CDR3 is CASSLGGGGAPGELFF. CDR3 coding DNA: TGTGCCAGCAGCTTAGGAGGCGGGGGGGCCCCCGGGGAGCTGTTTTTT.

The rearrangement uses TRBV5-1 and TRBJ2-2; 9 nucleotides line up with TRBD1. Germline V gene data show CDR1 as SGHRS and CDR2 as YFSETQ. The V gene end was trimmed by 4 bases and the J gene end by 7 bases; junction bases not matched to a gene: 8. The CDR3 is made up of 15 amino acids. In DNA form, the CDR3 reads TGCGCCAGCAGCGCCGGGACAGGGATGAACGGGGAGCTGTTTTTT. Amino acid sequence: CASSAGTGMNGELFF.

V is TRBV6-5 and J is TRBJ2-7, with 9 nucleotides matching TRBD1. CDR3 size: 14 residues. The trim removed 6 bases at V and 2 bases at J, leaving 5 bases unmatched. Germline V CDR1 and CDR2: MNHEY, SVGAGI. This CDR3 reads CASRGTGSPYEQYF. The CDR3 nucleotides are TGTGCCAGCAGGGGGACAGGGAGTCCCTACGAGCAGTACTTC.

The chain recombines TRBV7-8 with TRBJ2-3, with a weak D call TRBD2 (5 bases). CDR3 length: 15 residues. Germline V CDR1 and CDR2: SGHVS, FQNEAQ. The V end lost 6 bases, the J end lost 1 base, and 14 bases lay between the germline ends. CDR3 sequence reads: CASRGPLRGTDTQYF. CDR3 bases: TGTGCCAGCAGAGGTCCCCTGCGGGGCACAGATACGCAGTATTTT.

This chain links TRBV7-9 with TRBJ1-5, with unresolved D. The CDR3 covers 13 residues. With 4 bases removed from V and 5 bases from J, the gap between germline ends came to 9 bases. Germline CDR1 and CDR2: SEHNR and FQNEAQ (reference sequence). The CDR3 region has the DNA TGTGCCAGCAGCTCTACCGCGGATCAGCCCCAGCATTTT. Translation: CASSSTADQPQHF.

The J gene is TRBJ2-5, the V gene TRBV5-1, with TRBD2 matching 7 bases. CDR1 is SGHRS, CDR2 YFSETQ, per germline. J was trimmed by 0 bases and V by 0 bases; bases with no gene match: 2. The CDR3 totals 15 residues. CDR3 nucleotide sequence: TGCGCCAGCAGCTTGGGGGGACTAAACCAAGAGACCCAGTACTTC. It translates to CASSLGGLNQETQYF.

This clone was counted between two and nine times. V is TRBV7-3 and J is TRBJ1-1, with 12 bases identical to TRBD1. V was pared by 2 bases and J by 4 bases, with 14 bases of the junction left unmatched. The CDR3 consists of 19 residues. Per the germline V gene, CDR1 is SGHTA and CDR2 is FQGTGA. This CDR3 is CASSLGSSPGQGASTEAFF. CDR3 in DNA: TGTGCCAGCAGCTTAGGGTCCTCACCGGGACAGGGGGCATCCACTGAAGCTTTCTTT.

The chain combines TRBV7-2 with TRBJ2-7; no clear D. The CDR3 has 17 residues. CDR1 is SGHTA and CDR2 is FQGNSA in the germline V gene. V dropped 4 bases and J dropped 7 bases, with 26 bases sitting between them. The CDR3 DNA follows: TGTGCCAGCAGCTCGAACTCTGATAAGACGCGCATGAGGGAGCAGTACTTC. Its translation is CASSSNSDKTRMREQYF.

The rearrangement links TRBV11-2 to TRBJ1-1; D may be TRBD1 (5 bases). Germline CDR1 SGHAT, CDR2 FQNNGV. Trimming removed 4 bases from V and 4 bases from J, with 7 bases in between. CDR3 length: 12 amino acids. The DNA for the CDR3 is TGTGCCAGCAGCTCAGGGTTCACTGAAGCTTTCTTT. Encoded protein: CASSSGFTEAFF. Full variable domain (outside the CDR3, taken from reference TRBV11-2 and TRBJ1-1): EAGVAQSPRYKIIEKRQSVAFWCNPISGHATLYWYQQILGQGPKLLIQFQNNGVVDDSQLPKDRFSAERLKGVDSTLKIQPAKLEDSAVYLCASSSGFTEAFFGQGTRLTVV.

The rearrangement joins TRBV11-2 to TRBJ1-2; D gene unclear. The CDR3 consists of 14 residues. V shed 3 bases and J shed 4 bases, with 12 bases lying between them. The germline V gene has CDR1 SGHAT and CDR2 FQNNGV. In nucleotides, the CDR3 is TGTGCCAGCAGCTTCGGGAAGGTCGGCTATGGCTACACCTTC. Residues: CASSFGKVGYGYTF.